Shown below are 5 T cell receptor beta chains from a single sample sequenced in a study of early T cells in non-severe SARS-CoV-2 infection (dated by TCRdb to the early 2020s). Library generation was performed with 5' RACE. Sequencing relied on a NextSeq 500. TCRdb reworked the public reads: Q25 trimming with fastp, MiXCR clone assembly, productive beta chains retained. Rows are combined by CDR3 protein, so each entry shows the most common genes and DNA. The sample yields around 60,000 distinct CDR3 sequences; over 7.5% were counted once. The ten largest make up 8.6% of the sample. Sequenced: whole blood. The receptors stem from an adult who was a healthcare worker with PCR-confirmed SARS-CoV-2 infection or an uninfected control (not recorded which).

This clonotype has only a few counts. This sequence joins TRBV7-3 and TRBJ2-3; TRBD2 aligns across 9 bases. The CDR3 is 15 amino acids. Trimming cost V 3 bases and J 4 bases; bases outside gene matches: 5. Germline V gene lookup returns CDR1 SGHTA and CDR2 FQGTGA. The CDR3 bases are TGTGCCAGCAGCTTGTTTAGCGGGAGTGCAGATACGCAGTATTTT. It translates to CASSLFSGSADTQYF.

The V and J genes are TRBV20-1 and TRBJ2-5; D gene ambiguous. CDR3 length: 15 amino acids. V was clipped by 6 bases and J by 0 bases, with 17 bases between them. Germline values: CDR1 DFQATT, CDR2 SNEGSKA (reference sequence). The CDR3 loop is CSALPYRPYQETQYF. The CDR3 nucleotides are TGCAGTGCCTTACCCTACCGCCCGTACCAAGAGACCCAGTACTTC.

At least ten counts were recorded for this clonotype. This chain's CDR3 is CASSLTGNTIYF. CDR3 DNA sequence: TGTGCCAGCAGTCTCACAGGAAACACCATATATTTT. This chain uses TRBV28 with TRBJ1-3; D call uncertain. The CDR3 is 12 residues long. Germline values: CDR1 MDHEN, CDR2 SYDVKM. The germline V and J ends were trimmed by 5 bases and 4 bases, with 6 bases remaining between them.

This clonotype was detected only a few times. This chain connects TRBV21-1 to TRBJ1-6; the table's D call of TRBD1 was not tested on the DNA. TRBV21-1 constitutes a pseudogene. The CDR3 extends over 24 amino acids. The CDR3 DNA is TGTGCCAGCAGCAAACAGCGGAACCGAACACAGGGGACTCCTAACAGCTCCTATAATTCACCCCTCCACTTT. Encoded protein: CASSKQRNRTQGTPNSSYNSPLHF.

This clonotype was detected ten times or more. The V call is TRBV30, the J call TRBJ2-3; TRBD1 matches at 12 bases. J gave up 6 bases and V 4 bases, and 8 bases lay outside the gene matches. Germline V gene sequence: CDR1 GTSNPN, CDR2 SVGIG (reference sequence). The CDR3 loop spans 15 amino acids. CDR3 in amino acids: CAWTAGQGAWDTQYF. CDR3 coding DNA: TGTGCCTGGACGGCGGGACAGGGGGCTTGGGATACGCAGTATTTT.